The 6 T cell receptor beta chains reported below all come from one sample, sequenced in a study of technical replicates of blood from several donors. Clones were read by immunoSEQ multiplex PCR, and TCRdb kept only the in-frame ones, dropping some. In the table there are some 99,000 clones, about 95% of which are singletons. Material for sequencing was T cells isolated from PBMCs. The receptor source for this set is a human donor in good health.

The J gene is TRBJ2-5, the V gene TRBV11-3; 8 positions match TRBD1. V trimming: 5 bases; J trimming: 3 bases; junction bases outside the gene matches: 5. The germline V gene encodes CDR1 SGHNT and CDR2 YENEEA. The CDR3 is made up of 14 amino acids. As DNA, the CDR3 is TGTGCCAGCAGCCAAAGACAGGGGAAAGAGACCCAGTACTTC. This codes for CASSQRQGKETQYF.

V usage is TRBV10-2 and J usage is TRBJ1-2; perhaps TRBD1 as D (5 bases). The CDR3 extends over 11 amino acids. Per the germline V gene, CDR1 is WSHSY and CDR2 is SAAADI. The ends were cut back, 3 bases at V and 6 bases at J, with 5 bases in the middle. CDR3 nucleotide sequence: TGCGCCAGCAGTGAAGGGGATGGCTACACCTTC. Amino acid sequence: CASSEGDGYTF.

This chain uses TRBV7-9 with TRBJ2-7, with TRBD1 identical over 7 bases. Looked up from germline, CDR1 is SEHNR and CDR2 is FQNEAQ (reference sequence). CDR3 size: 14 residues. J was trimmed by 1 base and V by 8 bases; bases with no gene match: 8. CDR3 loop: CASGNRDRSYEQYF. The CDR3 nucleotides read TGTGCCAGCGGAAACCGGGACAGATCCTACGAGCAGTACTTC.

V usage is TRBV5-6 and J usage is TRBJ2-2, with D possibly matching TRBD1 (6 bases). V was shortened by 4 bases and J by 2 bases, with 15 bases between the two germline ends. The germline CDR1 and CDR2 sequences are SGHDT and YYEEEE. The CDR3 runs 16 residues. CDR3 protein: CASSKGQWGNTGELFF. As DNA, the CDR3 is TGTGCCAGCAGCAAAGGACAGTGGGGCAACACCGGGGAGCTGTTTTTT.

V usage is TRBV28 and J usage is TRBJ2-7; D perhaps matches TRBD1 (6 bases). The length of the CDR3 is 14 residues. V was clipped by 6 bases and J by 0 bases, with 12 bases between them. From germline, CDR1 is MDHEN and CDR2 SYDVKM. The CDR3 bases are TGTGCCAGCAGATCTACAGGGAGCTCCTACGAGCAGTACTTC. It specifies CASRSTGSSYEQYF.

The DNA for the CDR3 is TGCGCCAGCAGCACCGGGACAGGCAATGGCTACACCTTC. Amino acids: CASSTGTGNGYTF. The chain has TRBV4-1 and TRBJ1-2, with 8 bases fitting TRBD1. The germline gives CDR1 MGHRA, CDR2 YSYEKL. After removal of 5 bases from V and 6 bases from J, the junction contained 5 bases not matched to a gene. The CDR3 has 13 residues.